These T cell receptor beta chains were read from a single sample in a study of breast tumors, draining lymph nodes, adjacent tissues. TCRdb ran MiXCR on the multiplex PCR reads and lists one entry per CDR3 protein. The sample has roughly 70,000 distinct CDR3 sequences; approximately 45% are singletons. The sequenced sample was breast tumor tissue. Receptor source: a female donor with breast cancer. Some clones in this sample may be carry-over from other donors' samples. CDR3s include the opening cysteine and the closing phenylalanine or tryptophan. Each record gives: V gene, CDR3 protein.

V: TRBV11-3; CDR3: CASSPDRTATNEKLFF
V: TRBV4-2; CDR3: CASSHDGTGPNPPLHF
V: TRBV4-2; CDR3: CASSPGTGTYLHF
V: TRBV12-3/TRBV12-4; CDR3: CASRTRGRSGQPAFPEAFF
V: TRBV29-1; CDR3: CSVGDRGGFYGYTF
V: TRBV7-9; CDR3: CASSSLDGETQYF
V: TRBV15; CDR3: CATSGTGGNTEAFF
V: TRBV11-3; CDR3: CASVQGGKNSPLHF
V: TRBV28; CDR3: CASSPGLNYGYTF
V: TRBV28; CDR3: CASSFVPSPTGDYGYTF
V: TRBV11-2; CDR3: CASSSIGGADSYEQYF
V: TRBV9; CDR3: CASSPRTGALNTEAFF
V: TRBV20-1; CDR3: CSARLGRGNAKLFF
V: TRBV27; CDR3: CASSTRLAGGTDTQYF
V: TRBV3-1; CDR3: CASSQSGGQKAFF
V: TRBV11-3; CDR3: CASSLENSASWFF
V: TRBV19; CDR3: CASSQRDRGLDEQFF
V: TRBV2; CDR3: CASRIASGSATDTQYF
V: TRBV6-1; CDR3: CASSDAYGITDTQYF
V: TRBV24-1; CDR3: CATSASLDYADTQYF
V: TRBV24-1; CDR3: CATSDFLLAGGSGEQFF
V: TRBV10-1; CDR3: CASSEGWDNEQFF
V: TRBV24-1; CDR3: CATSPAAGTSGTDTQYF
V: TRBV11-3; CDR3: CASSLEPTDTQYF
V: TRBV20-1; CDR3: CSATGFAGANYGYTF
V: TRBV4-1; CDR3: CASSHGPDRVSYEQYF
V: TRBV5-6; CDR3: CASSWDRGTDTQYF
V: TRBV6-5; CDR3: CASKARTGGENNEQFF
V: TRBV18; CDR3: CASSRPLGVKDTIYF
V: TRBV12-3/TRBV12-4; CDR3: CASSLGGQDLYSNQPQHF
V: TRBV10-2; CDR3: CASSSEGQCVGNTIYF